Below are 9 T cell receptor beta chains sequenced from a single sample in a study of T cell responses to AZD1222 COVID-19 vaccine. The assay was immunoSEQ multiplex PCR, and TCRdb's table has in-frame clones only and misses some. The sample holds about 220,000 clones, approximately 94% seen once. The source was peripheral blood, collected on day 0 of MenACWY control vaccination. These receptors came from an adult in good health.

With respect to this clone: The same CDR3 can be traced to other DNA sequences in this sample. V and J are TRBV30 and TRBJ1-4; weak D call: TRBD1 (6 bases). Per germline, CDR1 GTSNPN and CDR2 SVGIG (reference sequence). The CDR3 totals 13 residues. V dropped 2 bases and J dropped 5 bases, with 9 bases sitting between them. CDR3 DNA sequence: TGTGCCTGGAGTAGGGGGACGAATGAAAAACTGTTTTTT. Protein sequence: CAWSRGTNEKLFF.

V is TRBV14 and J is TRBJ1-2, with D uncertain. Trimming took 0 bases from V and 2 from J, leaving 10 bases between them. Germline V lookup: CDR1 SGHDN, CDR2 FVKESK. This CDR3 contains 15 residues. The DNA for the CDR3 is TGTGCCAGCAGCCAAGACTGGCCCTTCAACTATGGCTACACCTTC. This encodes CASSQDWPFNYGYTF.

V and J are TRBV5-6 and TRBJ1-4; no reliable D call. The V end was cut by 5 bases, the J end by 3 bases, with 14 bases between. The CDR3 has 15 residues. Germline CDR1 and CDR2: SGHDT and YYEEEE. CDR3 in amino acids: CASSLPAAANEKLFF. DNA for the CDR3: TGTGCCAGCAGTCTGCCGGCGGCAGCTAATGAAAAACTGTTTTTT.

This CDR3 is CAIREDRQRAFF. The CDR3 region has the DNA TGTGCCATCAGAGAAGACAGACAGAGGGCTTTCTTT. This sequence joins TRBV10-3 and TRBJ1-1; possible D gene TRBD1, 5 bases. The V end was cut by 6 bases, the J end by 11 bases, with 16 bases between. CDR3 length: 12 residues. CDR1 and CDR2 from the germline V gene are ENHRY and SYGVKD.

Here the CDR3 reads CAWSVYSEAFF. The CDR3 DNA follows: TGTGCCTGGAGTGTATACTCTGAAGCTTTCTTT. The chain carries TRBV30 and TRBJ1-1; no definite D call. CDR1 is GTSNPN, CDR2 SVGIG, per germline (reference sequence). The CDR3 spans 11 residues. Trimming took off 0 bases at V and 6 bases at J, with 5 bases between the two ends.

The chain has TRBV3-1 (or the pseudogene TRBV3-2) and TRBJ1-2; 9 positions match TRBD1. The CDR3 spans 15 residues. J lost 2 bases, V lost 5 bases, and 6 bases had no gene match. Germline assignment: CDR1 LGHDT and CDR2 YNNKEL (reference sequence). The CDR3 loop is CASSSGTGTNYGYTF. CDR3 DNA sequence: TGTGCCAGCAGCTCAGGGACAGGGACCAACTATGGCTACACCTTC.

The rearrangement uses TRBV7-3 and TRBJ2-2, with 8 bases fitting TRBD1. The CDR3 spans 15 residues. V shed 5 bases and J 2 bases; nucleotides not matched to a gene: 4. Per the germline V gene, CDR1 is SGHTA and CDR2 is FQGTGA. CDR3 sequence (DNA): TGTGCCAGCAGCCGCGGACAGGGAAACACCGGGGAGCTGTTTTTT. Translated: CASSRGQGNTGELFF.

This clone was observed a single time. The chain uses TRBV27 and TRBJ2-7; a weak D match, TRBD1 (6 bases). This CDR3 spans 15 amino acids. V dropped 6 bases and J dropped 0 bases, with 15 bases sitting between them. Germline V gives CDR1 MNHEY, CDR2 SMNVEV (reference sequence). CDR3 sequence reads: CASSLTGLSSYEQYF. The CDR3 DNA is TGTGCCAGCAGCCTGACAGGATTAAGCTCCTACGAGCAGTACTTC.

This chain joins TRBV5-1 and TRBJ2-5, with D maybe TRBD1 (5 bases). CDR1 is SGHRS, CDR2 YFSETQ, per germline. The V and J ends lost 2 bases and 1 base respectively, with 6 bases between them. The CDR3 length is 13 residues. Here the CDR3 reads CASSFQGQETQYF. CDR3 bases: TGCGCCAGCAGCTTCCAGGGCCAAGAGACCCAGTACTTC.